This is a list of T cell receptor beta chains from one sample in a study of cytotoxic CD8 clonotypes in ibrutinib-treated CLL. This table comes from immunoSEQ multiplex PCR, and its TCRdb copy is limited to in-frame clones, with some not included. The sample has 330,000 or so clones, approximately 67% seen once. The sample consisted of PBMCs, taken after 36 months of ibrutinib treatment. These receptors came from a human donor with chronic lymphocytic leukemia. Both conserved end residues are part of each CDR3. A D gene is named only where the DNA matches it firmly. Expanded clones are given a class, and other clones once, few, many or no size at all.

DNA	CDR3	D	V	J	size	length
TGTGCCAGCTCTCCCGGGAGTGCCAATTCACCCCTCCACTTT	CASSPGSANSPLHF	NA	TRBV18	TRBJ1-6	few	14
TGCAGCGTGGGGACTAGCGGGGGGCCCGGGGAGACCCAGTACTTC	CSVGTSGGPGETQYF	TRBD2	TRBV29-1	TRBJ2-5	NA	15
TGTGCCAGCAGCTTGGGACGTGTAACGAGCTCCTACGAGCAGTACTTC	CASSLGRVTSSYEQYF	NA	TRBV5-6	TRBJ2-7	NA	16
TGTGCCAGCAGCAAATATCGGGTACTATCCTCTGGGGCCAACGTCCTGACTTTC	CASSKYRVLSSGANVLTF	NA	TRBV21-1	TRBJ2-6	NA	18
TGTGCCAGCCACCGGGAGATTAATTCACCCCTCCACTTT	CASHREINSPLHF	NA	TRBV7-9	TRBJ1-6	NA	13
TGTGCCAGCAGCCCCCGGGACAGGACCTATGGCTACACCTTC	CASSPRDRTYGYTF	TRBD1	TRBV7-9	TRBJ1-2	NA	14
TGTGCCATCAGTGAGGGGCGAGATAGCAATCAGCCCCAGCATTTT	CAISEGRDSNQPQHF	NA	TRBV10-3	TRBJ1-5	NA	15
TGCGCCAGCAGCCAAAGGGTACCTAGCACAGATACGCAGTATTTT	CASSQRVPSTDTQYF	NA	TRBV4-1	TRBJ2-3	few	15
TGTGCCAGCAGCTTCGGAGGCAGTGCACCCCTCCACTTT	CASSFGGSAPLHF	NA	TRBV11-2	TRBJ1-6	NA	13
TGCAGCGTTGAAACAGGGCTGACCTACGAGCAGTACTTC	CSVETGLTYEQYF	NA	TRBV29-1	TRBJ2-7	NA	13
TGCGCCAGCAAGGGGTCGGGACACCCCTACGAGCAGTACTTC	CASKGSGHPYEQYF	NA	TRBV5-1	TRBJ2-7	NA	14
TGCGCCAGCAGTGAGTCCGTGGCAGGGGGGGAGGCAAGGGAGCTGTTTTTT	CASSESVAGGEARELFF	NA	TRBV10-1	TRBJ2-2	once	17
TGTGCCAGCAGTCGATCCACTGAAGCTTTCTTT	CASSRSTEAFF	NA	TRBV6-5	TRBJ1-1	NA	11
TGTGCCAGTAGTCCGGGGGGTTACAGAGCAACTAATGAAAAACTGTTTTTT	CASSPGGYRATNEKLFF	NA	TRBV19	TRBJ1-4	once	17
TGCAGCGTTGAAGAGAGCTCCTACGAGCAGTACTTC	CSVEESSYEQYF	NA	TRBV29-1	TRBJ2-7	NA	12
TGCGCCAGCAGTCAAGGGACAGGGGGACAAGAGACCCAGTACTTC	CASSQGTGGQETQYF	TRBD1	TRBV23-1	TRBJ2-5	NA	15
TGTGCCAGCAGCTTAGCGGCCCTTAGAGGAGAGACCCAGTACTTC	CASSLAALRGETQYF	NA	TRBV7-8	TRBJ2-5	NA	15
TGTGCCAGTAGCAGAAAGGGTAGGGGCTACGAGCAGTACTTC	CASSRKGRGYEQYF	NA	TRBV19	TRBJ2-7	NA	14
TGCGCCAGCAGCTTGGCTCGGCAGGCCGACTCACCCCTCCACTTT	CASSLARQADSPLHF	NA	TRBV5-1	TRBJ1-6	few	15
TGTGCCAGTAGTATAGTCGGTATGGGCGTTTCCAATCAGCCCCAGCATTTT	CASSIVGMGVSNQPQHF	NA	TRBV19	TRBJ1-5	NA	17
TGTGCCAGCAGTTTACATCTCAGTGGGCCGGGACAGGGAGGATGGAAGACCCAGTACTTC	CASSLHLSGPGQGGWKTQYF	TRBD1	TRBV28	TRBJ2-5	once	20
TGTGCCAGCAGCTTAACTCGGCTGGACGAGCAGTACTTC	CASSLTRLDEQYF	NA	TRBV7-3	TRBJ2-7	few	13
TGTGCCAGCAGTGAAGCGCTTACGGGGACAGCTGACTTC	CASSEALTGTADF	TRBD1	TRBV2	TRBJ2-5	NA	13
TGTGCCAGCAGTTTCCCGGGGGGGGAGCAGTACTTC	CASSFPGGEQYF	TRBD2	TRBV27	TRBJ2-7	NA	12
TGCAGCGTTGTAGATCGGAGAAGCTCCTACGAGCAGTACTTC	CSVVDRRSSYEQYF	NA	TRBV29-1	TRBJ2-7	NA	14
TGTGCCAGCAGTTGGTCCGGGAACACTGAAGCTTTCTTT	CASSWSGNTEAFF	NA	TRBV28	TRBJ1-1	NA	13
TGTGCCATCAGTGAGTCTGATTGGGACAGAGCTTTCTTT	CAISESDWDRAFF	TRBD1	TRBV10-3	TRBJ1-1	NA	13
TGCGCCAGCAGTGTTGGGGGCGATGAGCAGTTCTTC	CASSVGGDEQFF	NA	TRBV10-2	TRBJ2-1	NA	12
TGTGCCAGCAGCCCTCACACCGGGGAGCTGTTTTTT	CASSPHTGELFF	NA	TRBV7-9	TRBJ2-2	NA	12
TGTGCCAGCAGCTCATCCGCAACAGTTTCGGCTGAAGCTTTCTTT	CASSSSATVSAEAFF	NA	TRBV5-4	TRBJ1-1	NA	15
TGCGCCAGCAGCCAAGCGGTAGCGGGATGGTACAATGAGCAGTTCTTC	CASSQAVAGWYNEQFF	TRBD2	TRBV4-1	TRBJ2-1	few	16
TGTGCCAGCAGCTTAGGAGCCGGGACAGGGAGCTCCTACGAGCAGTACTTC	CASSLGAGTGSSYEQYF	TRBD1	TRBV11-2	TRBJ2-7	NA	17
TGTGCCATCAGTGTAGGGTCGAACACCGGGGAGCTGTTTTTT	CAISVGSNTGELFF	NA	TRBV10-3	TRBJ2-2	few	14
TGCGCCAGCCGTCCCCGGGGCCAGTTAAACACCGGGGAGCTGTTTTTT	CASRPRGQLNTGELFF	NA	TRBV5-1	TRBJ2-2	NA	16
TGTGCCAGCTCACCGCGGGACAGCCTATACGAGCAGTACTTC	CASSPRDSLYEQYF	NA	TRBV18	TRBJ2-7	NA	14
TGTGCCAGCAGGGGGTCAATTTTTACAGATACGCAGTATTTT	CASRGSIFTDTQYF	NA	TRBV7-2	TRBJ2-3	NA	14
TGTGCCAGCATGGGGGGGTCTAATGAAAAACTGTTTTTT	CASMGGSNEKLFF	NA	TRBV28	TRBJ1-4	NA	13
TGTGCCACCAGCAGAGGCAACTCGGCTAGCGGGAGAGAGACCCAGTACTTC	CATSRGNSASGRETQYF	TRBD2	TRBV15	TRBJ2-5	once	17
TGTGCCAGCAGCTTAGATGAGTTGGTACAAGAGACCCAGTACTTC	CASSLDELVQETQYF	NA	TRBV11-2	TRBJ2-5	NA	15
TGTGCCAGCAGCCCCGGCGGCCGCTCCTACGAGCAGTACTTC	CASSPGGRSYEQYF	NA	TRBV11-2	TRBJ2-7	once	14
TGTGCCAGCAGCTTAGCGGCGGGGCAGGACCCCACAGATACGCAGTATTTT	CASSLAAGQDPTDTQYF	NA	TRBV7-6	TRBJ2-3	few	17
TGTGCCAGCAGCTCCCGGGACAGGGGGCGGGAGACCCAGTACTTC	CASSSRDRGRETQYF	TRBD1	TRBV11-2	TRBJ2-5	few	15
TGCGCCAGCAGTGATCCCAGGGGGGCCGGGGAGCTGTTTTTT	CASSDPRGAGELFF	NA	TRBV10-2	TRBJ2-2	NA	14
TGTGCCAGCAGTTCCCACGAACACACTAGCACAGATACGCAGTATTTT	CASSSHEHTSTDTQYF	NA	TRBV6-5	TRBJ2-3	NA	16
TGCAGCGTTGTTTCGGACCCCATTTCTTCTTATGGCTACACCTTC	CSVVSDPISSYGYTF	NA	TRBV29-1	TRBJ1-2	NA	15
TGTGCCAGCAGTTACCGGGTGAACACTGAAGCTTTCTTT	CASSYRVNTEAFF	NA	TRBV2	TRBJ1-1	NA	13
TGTGCCAGCAGTGAAGGCGGCAGCTACAACACTGAAGCTTTCTTT	CASSEGGSYNTEAFF	NA	TRBV6-1	TRBJ1-1	few	15